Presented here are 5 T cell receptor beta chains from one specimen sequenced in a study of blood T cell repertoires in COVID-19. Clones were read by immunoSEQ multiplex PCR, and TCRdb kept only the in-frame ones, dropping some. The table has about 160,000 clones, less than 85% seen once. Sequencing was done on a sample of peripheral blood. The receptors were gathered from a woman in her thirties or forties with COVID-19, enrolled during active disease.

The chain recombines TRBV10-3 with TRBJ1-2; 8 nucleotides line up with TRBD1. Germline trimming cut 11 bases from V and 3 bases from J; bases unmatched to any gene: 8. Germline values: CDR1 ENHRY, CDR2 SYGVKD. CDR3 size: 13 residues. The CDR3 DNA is TGTGCCCTCGGAGGACAGGGAGACTATGGCTACACCTTC. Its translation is CALGGQGDYGYTF.

Here the CDR3 DNA reads TGTGCCAGCAGCGAGATACTAGCGGGTGAGCAGTTCTTC. This encodes CASSEILAGEQFF. The chain has TRBV7-3 and TRBJ2-1, with 9 bases lining up with TRBD2. The CDR3 length is 13 residues. With 5 bases clipped from V and 9 bases from J, the junction kept 5 bases outside the gene matches. Germline CDR1 is SGHTA and CDR2 is FQGTGA. Combining the CDR3 with reference TRBV7-3 and TRBJ2-1 gives the whole variable domain GAGVSQTPSNKVTEKGKYVELRCDPISGHTALYWYRQSLGQGPEFLIYFQGTGAADDSGLPNDRFFAVRPEGSVSTLKIQRTERGDSAVYLCASSEILAGEQFFGPGTRLTVL.

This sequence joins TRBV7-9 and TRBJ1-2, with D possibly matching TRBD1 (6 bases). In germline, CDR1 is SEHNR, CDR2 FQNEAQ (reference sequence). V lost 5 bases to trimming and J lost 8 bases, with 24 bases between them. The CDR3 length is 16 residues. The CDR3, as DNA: TGTGCCAGCAGCCCCTTTAGAAAACAGGGAGATCGCGGCTACACCTTC. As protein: CASSPFRKQGDRGYTF.

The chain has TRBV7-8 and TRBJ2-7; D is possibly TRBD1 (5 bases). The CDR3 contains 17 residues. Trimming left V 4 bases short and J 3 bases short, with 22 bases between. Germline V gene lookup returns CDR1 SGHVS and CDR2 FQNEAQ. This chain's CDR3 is CASSYGTRTPSIYEQYV. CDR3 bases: TGTGCCAGCAGCTACGGAACACGGACACCGAGTATCTACGAGCAGTACGTC.

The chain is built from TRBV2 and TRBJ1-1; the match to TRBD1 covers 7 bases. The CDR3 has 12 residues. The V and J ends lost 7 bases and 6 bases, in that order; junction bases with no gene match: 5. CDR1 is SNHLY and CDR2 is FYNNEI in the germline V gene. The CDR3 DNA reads TGTGCCAGCAACAGGGGTCCCGCTGAAGCTTTCTTT. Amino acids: CASNRGPAEAFF.